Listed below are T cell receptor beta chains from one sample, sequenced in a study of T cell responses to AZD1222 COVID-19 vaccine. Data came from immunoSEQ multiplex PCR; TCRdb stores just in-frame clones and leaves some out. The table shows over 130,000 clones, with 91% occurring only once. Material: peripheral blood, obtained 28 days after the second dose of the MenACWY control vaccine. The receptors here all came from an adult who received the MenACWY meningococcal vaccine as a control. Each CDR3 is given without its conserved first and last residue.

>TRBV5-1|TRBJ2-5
ASSLAGREGETQY
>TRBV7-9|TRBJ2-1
ASIGVLGYNEQF
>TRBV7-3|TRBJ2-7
ASSQTGGNYEQY
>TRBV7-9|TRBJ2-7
ASSPKLALSSYEQY
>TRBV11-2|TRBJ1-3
ASSLVSSGNSGNTIY
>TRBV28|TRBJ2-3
ASSSLAGGGRDTQY
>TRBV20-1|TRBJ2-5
SARLSETQY
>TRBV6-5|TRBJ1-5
ASKRDRIQPQH
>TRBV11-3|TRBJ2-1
ASGLAGGPGYNEQF
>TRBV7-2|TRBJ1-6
ASSHGVANSPLH
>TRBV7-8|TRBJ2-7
ASSLGWTDSSYEQY
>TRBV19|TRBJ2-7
ASSGTSGFFEQY
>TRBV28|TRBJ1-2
ASSLYLSQGDGYT
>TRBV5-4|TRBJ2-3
ASSLGQGDGDTQY
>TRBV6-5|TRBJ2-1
APGAPVVYPF
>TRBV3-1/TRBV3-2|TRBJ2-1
ASSQDLGGPYNEQF
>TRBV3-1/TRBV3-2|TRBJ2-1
ASSPGLAGDNEQF
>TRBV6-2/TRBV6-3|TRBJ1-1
ASSRPGGRGEAF
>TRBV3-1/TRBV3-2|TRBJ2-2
ASSQESGQGSGELF
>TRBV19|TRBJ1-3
ASSLLQGGGNTIY
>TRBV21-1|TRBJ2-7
ASSPNGSSYEQY
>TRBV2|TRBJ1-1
ASSEGAGSNTEAF
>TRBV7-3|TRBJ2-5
ASSQTGTGNQETQY
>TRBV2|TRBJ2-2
ASGTSGAGELF
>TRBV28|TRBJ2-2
ASSSYTGELF
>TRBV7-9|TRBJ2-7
ASSPGTDYEQY
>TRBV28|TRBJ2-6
ASATSSGANVLT
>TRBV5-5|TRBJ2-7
ASSLWDRGAYEQY
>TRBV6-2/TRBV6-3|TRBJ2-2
ASSYHSGELF
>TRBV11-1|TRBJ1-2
ASSLNRDGYT
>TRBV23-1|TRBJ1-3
ASSQVLQGNTIY
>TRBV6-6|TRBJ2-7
ASSYSPGVYEQY
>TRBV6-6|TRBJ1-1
ASSNADREAF
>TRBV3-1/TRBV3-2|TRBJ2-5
ASSQGGLSQY
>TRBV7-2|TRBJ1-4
ASSFDRGLGYEKLF
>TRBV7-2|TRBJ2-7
ASSLAGRDEQY
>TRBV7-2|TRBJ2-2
ASSLGTGGQGELF
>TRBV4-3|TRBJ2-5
ASSQTTAYQETQY
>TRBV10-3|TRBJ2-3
AIQGSSTDTQY
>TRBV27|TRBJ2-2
ASSHGTYTGELF
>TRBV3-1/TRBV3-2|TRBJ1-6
ASSQAGTGVSPLH
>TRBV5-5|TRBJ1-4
ASSRDSATEKLF
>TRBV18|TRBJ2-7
ASSHTGGIRYEQY
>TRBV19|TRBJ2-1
ASSKPGLAGYNEQF
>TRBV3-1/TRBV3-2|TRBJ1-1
ASKVGRVKTEAF
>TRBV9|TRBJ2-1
ASSVAGTINNEQF
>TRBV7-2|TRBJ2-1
ASSPGDRSYNEQF
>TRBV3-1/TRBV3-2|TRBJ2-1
ASSQEGGWNEQF
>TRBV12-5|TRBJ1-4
ASGPVISQGGTNEKLF
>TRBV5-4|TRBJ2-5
ASSLDGGSTETQY
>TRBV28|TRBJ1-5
ASSTGDTQPQH
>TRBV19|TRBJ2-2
ASSTGPPTGELF
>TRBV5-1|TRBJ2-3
ASSLIGQGASTDTQY
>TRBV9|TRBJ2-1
ASSPDPRGQNNEQF